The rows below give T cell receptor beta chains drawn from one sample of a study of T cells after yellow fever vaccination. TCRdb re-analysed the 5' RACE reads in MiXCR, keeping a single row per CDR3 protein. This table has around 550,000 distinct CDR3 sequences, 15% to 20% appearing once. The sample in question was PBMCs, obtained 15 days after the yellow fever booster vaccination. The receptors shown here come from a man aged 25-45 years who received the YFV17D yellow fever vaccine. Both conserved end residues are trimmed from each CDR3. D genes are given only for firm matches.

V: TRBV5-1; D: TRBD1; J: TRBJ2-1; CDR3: ASSSPGGKLSYNEQF
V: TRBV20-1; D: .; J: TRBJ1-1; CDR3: SASGRPGAEAF
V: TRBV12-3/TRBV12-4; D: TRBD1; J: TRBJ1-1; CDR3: ASIQTGTGIYTEAF
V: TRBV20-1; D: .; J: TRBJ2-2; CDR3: SADSTGNTGELF
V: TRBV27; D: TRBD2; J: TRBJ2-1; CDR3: ASKRLAGINEQF
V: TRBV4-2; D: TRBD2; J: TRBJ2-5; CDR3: ASSNPTAGVWETQY
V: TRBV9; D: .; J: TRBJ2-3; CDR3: ASSVGLNGATDTQY
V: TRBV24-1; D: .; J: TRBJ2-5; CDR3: ATSSPEETQY
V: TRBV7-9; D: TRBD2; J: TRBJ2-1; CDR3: ASSSRDYGNEQF
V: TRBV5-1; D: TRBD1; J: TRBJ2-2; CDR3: ASSLSQGAAGELF
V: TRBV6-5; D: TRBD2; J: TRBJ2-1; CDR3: ASTPGGLAGANEQF
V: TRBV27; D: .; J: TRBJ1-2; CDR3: ASSSGLGNNYGYT
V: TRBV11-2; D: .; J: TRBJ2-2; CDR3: ASSLLHSQNTGELF
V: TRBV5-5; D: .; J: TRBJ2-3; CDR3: ASSLVPGADTQY
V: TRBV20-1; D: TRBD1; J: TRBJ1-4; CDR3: SAQDRDGEKLF
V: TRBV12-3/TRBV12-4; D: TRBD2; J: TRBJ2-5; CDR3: ASSHRLAGVRETQY
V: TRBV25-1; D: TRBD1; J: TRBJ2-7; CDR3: ASSEQGAGSYEQY
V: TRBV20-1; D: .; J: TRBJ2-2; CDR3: SAPESAGELF
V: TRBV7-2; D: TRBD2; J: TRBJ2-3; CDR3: ASSLARLAGASSTDTQY
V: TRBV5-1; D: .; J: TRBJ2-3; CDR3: ASSLAMVAADTQY
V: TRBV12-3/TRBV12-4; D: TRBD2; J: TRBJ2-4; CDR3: ASSFFWSSGSGGDIQY
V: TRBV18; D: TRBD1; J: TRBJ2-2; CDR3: ASFRQGPGELF
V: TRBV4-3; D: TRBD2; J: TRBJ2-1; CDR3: ASSQDPTSSGNEQF
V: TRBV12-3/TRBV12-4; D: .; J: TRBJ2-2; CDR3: ASSPGHINTGELF
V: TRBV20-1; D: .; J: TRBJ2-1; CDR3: SASQGRFEQF
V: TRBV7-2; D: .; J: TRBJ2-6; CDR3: ASSLVGTAGANVLT
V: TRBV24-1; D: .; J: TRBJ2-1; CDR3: ATSDPGPHEQF
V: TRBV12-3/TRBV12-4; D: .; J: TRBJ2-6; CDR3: ASSRTYRSGANVLT
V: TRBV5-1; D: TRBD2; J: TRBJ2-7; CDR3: ASSDLAGESYEQY
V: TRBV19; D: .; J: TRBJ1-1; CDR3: ASSMADTGTEAF
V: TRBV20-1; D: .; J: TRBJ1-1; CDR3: SARSGNQNTEAF
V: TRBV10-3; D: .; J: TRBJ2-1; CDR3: AISESVGEQF
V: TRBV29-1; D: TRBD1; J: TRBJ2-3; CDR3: SVLGTASTDTQY
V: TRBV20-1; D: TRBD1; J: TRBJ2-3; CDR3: SASRDSPPTDTQY
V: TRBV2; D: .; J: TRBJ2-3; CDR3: ASKEQGRTDTQY
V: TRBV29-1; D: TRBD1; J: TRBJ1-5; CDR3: SVGQGANQPQH
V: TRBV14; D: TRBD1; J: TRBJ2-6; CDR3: ASSPFWGTGGSGANVLT
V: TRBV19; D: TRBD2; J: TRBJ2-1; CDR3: ASSIAGGPVNEQF
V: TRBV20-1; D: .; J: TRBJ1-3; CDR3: SARQSSGNTIY
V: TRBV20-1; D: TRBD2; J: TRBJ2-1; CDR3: SARERREGTSGSLKF
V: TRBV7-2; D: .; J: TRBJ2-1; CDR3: ASRIAGSYNEQF
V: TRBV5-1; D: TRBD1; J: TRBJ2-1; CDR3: ASSLGTGGSLSSYNEQF
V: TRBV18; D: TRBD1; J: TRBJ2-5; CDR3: ASSPGQSSQETQY
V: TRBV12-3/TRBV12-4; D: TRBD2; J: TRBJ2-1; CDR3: ASTPRGTSARLGYNEQF
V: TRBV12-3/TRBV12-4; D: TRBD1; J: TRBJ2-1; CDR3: ASSLVPGQG
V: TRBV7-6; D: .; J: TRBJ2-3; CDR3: ASSFSRAKTSTDTQY
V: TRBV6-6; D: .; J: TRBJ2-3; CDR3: AISPPLDDTQY
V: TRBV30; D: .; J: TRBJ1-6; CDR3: ACHRAFHNSPLH
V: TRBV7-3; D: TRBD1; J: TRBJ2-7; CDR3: ASSLNAGTVYEQY
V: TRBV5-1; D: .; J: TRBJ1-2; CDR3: ASSLEGYT
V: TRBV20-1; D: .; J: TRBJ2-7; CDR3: SAIARGYEQY
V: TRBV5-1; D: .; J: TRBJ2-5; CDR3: ASSLLTRETQY
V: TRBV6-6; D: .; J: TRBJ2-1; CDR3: ASSYEPNNEQF
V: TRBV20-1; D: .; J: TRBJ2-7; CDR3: SARGTLGFYEQY
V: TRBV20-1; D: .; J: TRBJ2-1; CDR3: SARVTGLPTDEQF
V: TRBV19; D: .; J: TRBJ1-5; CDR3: ASSSTGGAPQH
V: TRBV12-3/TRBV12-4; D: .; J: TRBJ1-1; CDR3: ASSLESVGTEAF